This T cell receptor beta chain was identified in a study of control samples from healthy donors and cancer patients. Clones were sequenced by immunoSEQ multiplex PCR, and TCRdb holds only the in-frame ones, with some missing. The sample contains some 77,000 clones, roughly nine tenths of which appear only once. The V gene's germline CDR1 is LGHDT and CDR2 YNNKEL (reference sequence). The CDR3 extends over 17 amino acids. Trimming cost V 4 bases and J 0 bases; bases outside gene matches: 9. The sample comprised blood. The chain recombines TRBV3-1 (or the pseudogene TRBV3-2) with TRBJ2-7; 10 nucleotides line up with TRBD2. The clonotype originates from a woman aged 55-69 years in good health. The CDR3 sequence: CASSRAGGGILSYEQYF. In DNA form, the CDR3 reads TGTGCCAGCAGCCGAGCGGGGGGGGGTATTCTCTCCTACGAGCAGTACTTC.